This T cell receptor beta chain is from a study of persistence of HIV-infected CD4 T cells. The libraries were made with immunoSEQ version 4 in survey mode. Libraries were prepared by immunoSEQ multiplex PCR; TCRdb keeps only in-frame clonotypes and omits some of them. Of some 30,000 clones in the sample, roughly 70% were seen once. With regard to this clone: The target antigen is unknown.

Whole-study findings and limits: Degenerate expanded CDR3beta sequences were enriched among CMV- and Gag-responding cells.

Germline values: CDR1 LNHDA, CDR2 SQIVND (reference sequence). The V gene end was trimmed by 4 bases and the J gene end by 6 bases; junction bases not matched to a gene: 12. This CDR3 contains 17 residues. An overlapping HIV-1 Gag peptide pool stimulated these cells at about 0.94 ug/peptide/mL. Sorting of responding CD4+ T cells relied on upregulated CD40 ligand together with CD69. Donors were HIV-1-infected adults who began suppressive ART during chronic infection. Sequencing used CD4+ T cells sorted from PBMCs after approximately 18-hour stimulation, obtained from a patient who received antiretroviral therapy. The chain links TRBV19 to TRBJ1-2, with 12 bases lining up with TRBD1. This receptor was identified in an adult man with HIV who was CMV-seropositive. The CDR3 DNA reads TGTGCCAGTAGTAGGAAGGGGACAGGGGGCCCTGGCGATGGCTACACCTTC. Amino acid sequence: CASSRKGTGGPGDGYTF.